Here is one T cell receptor (beta chain) with its context. The entry originates in a study of early T cells in non-severe SARS-CoV-2 infection. One entry per CDR3 protein results from TCRdb running MiXCR on the 5' RACE reads. The table records fewer than 65,000 distinct CDR3 sequences, about 6% of them present only once. The V end was cut by 5 bases, the J end by 0 bases, with 4 bases between. The CDR3 covers 11 residues. CDR1 is DFQATT, CDR2 SNEGSKA, per germline (reference sequence). This receptor was obtained from an adult who was a healthcare worker with PCR-confirmed SARS-CoV-2 infection or an uninfected control (not recorded which). Source: whole blood, taken at baseline. The V call is TRBV20-1, the J call TRBJ2-5; D not certain. The CDR3 is CSAWYQETQYF. CDR3 DNA: TGCAGTGCTTGGTACCAAGAGACCCAGTACTTC.